These 20 T cell receptor beta chains were all obtained from the same sample, sequenced in a study of blood T cell repertoires in COVID-19. The data were produced by immunoSEQ multiplex PCR, yet TCRdb's version contains in-frame clones alone and is incomplete. The table records approximately 150,000 clones, around 86% of them present only once. The sequenced material came from peripheral blood. These receptors were obtained from a man between 65 and 80 years old with acute or convalescent COVID-19.

V is TRBV3-1 (or the pseudogene TRBV3-2) and J is TRBJ2-3, with a possible D match to TRBD1 (7 bases). V was cut by 2 bases and J by 2 bases, with 11 bases left in between. This CDR3 has 15 amino acids. The germline V gene has CDR1 LGHDT and CDR2 YNNKEL (reference sequence). The CDR3 here is CASSQRGRDTDTQYF. The CDR3 DNA is TGTGCCAGCAGCCAAAGGGGGCGGGACACAGATACGCAGTATTTT.

This rearrangement joins TRBV24-1 to TRBJ2-5, with 9 bases that match TRBD1. Germline values: CDR1 KGHDR, CDR2 SFDVKD. The CDR3 spans 16 residues. Unmatched junction bases numbered 11, after V lost 5 bases and J lost 5 bases. The CDR3 DNA reads TGTGCCACCAGTGCTGCAACAGGGGGCGCGGATGAGACCCAGTACTTC. This encodes CATSAATGGADETQYF.

V usage is TRBV28 and J usage is TRBJ2-3; 10 nucleotides line up with TRBD2. Germline V CDR1 and CDR2: MDHEN, SYDVKM. Unmatched junction bases numbered 9, after V lost 2 bases and J lost 4 bases. CDR3 length: 17 amino acids. The CDR3 DNA reads as TGTGCCAGCAGTTTAGGGGCGAGCGGGAGGGCGGCAGATACGCAGTATTTT. Protein product: CASSLGASGRAADTQYF.

The sample holds one count of this clone. V is TRBV4-3 and J is TRBJ1-5; D is unclear. Trimming shortened V by 4 bases and J by 6 bases, and 10 bases separated the two germline ends. The CDR3 loop spans 13 amino acids. Looked up from germline, CDR1 is LGHNA and CDR2 is YSLEER. The CDR3 coding sequence is TGCGCCAGCAGCCCTAGTCGGGGTCAGCCCCAGCATTTT. Translation: CASSPSRGQPQHF.

This chain joins TRBV9 and TRBJ2-7; 12 bases align to TRBD2. Germline loops: CDR1 SGDLS, CDR2 YYNGEE. V was pared by 3 bases and J by 0 bases, with 1 base of the junction left unmatched. The CDR3 spans 15 residues. This chain's CDR3 is CASSETSGSSYEQYF. Here the CDR3 DNA reads TGTGCCAGCAGCGAGACTAGCGGGAGCTCCTACGAGCAGTACTTC.

The V and J genes are TRBV19 and TRBJ2-4; D not certain. The CDR3 contains 13 residues. Trimming removed 6 bases from V and 0 bases from J, with 6 bases in between. Germline V gene sequence: CDR1 LNHDA, CDR2 SQIVND (reference sequence). The CDR3 region has the DNA TGTGCCAGTAGCAGTTTAGCCAAAAACATTCAGTACTTC. Its protein is CASSSLAKNIQYF.

The V call is TRBV4-3, the J call TRBJ2-2, with D possibly TRBD2 on 5 matching bases. The V gene lost 1 base and the J gene lost 3 bases, with 12 bases spanning the gap. The CDR3 is 16 residues long. From germline, CDR1 is LGHNA and CDR2 YSLEER. CDR3 in DNA: TGCGCCAGCAGCCAAGCCCGAGGGCCGGACACCGGGGAGCTGTTTTTT. Its protein is CASSQARGPDTGELFF.

The chain carries TRBV19 and TRBJ1-2, with 9 bases that match TRBD1. CDR1 is LNHDA and CDR2 is SQIVND in the germline V gene (reference sequence). This CDR3 contains 12 residues. V was pared by 6 bases and J by 4 bases, with 0 bases of the junction left unmatched. CDR3 protein: CASRGQGYGYTF. The CDR3, as DNA: TGTGCCAGTAGGGGACAGGGCTATGGCTACACCTTC.

CDR3 bases: TGTGCCATCTCTGGGGCAGGCGATGCTTTCTTT. It codes for CAISGAGDAFF. The chain joins TRBV28 to TRBJ1-1; possible D gene TRBD1, 5 bases. The CDR3 loop spans 11 amino acids. V was shortened by 10 bases and J by 11 bases, with 17 bases between the two germline ends. Germline V gene lookup returns CDR1 MDHEN and CDR2 SYDVKM.

The chain has TRBV6-5 and TRBJ2-3, with 9 bases fitting TRBD1. Losses at the gene ends were 6 bases for V and 12 bases for J; bases not matched to a gene: 7. The length of the CDR3 is 12 residues. The germline CDR1 and CDR2 sequences are MNHEY and SVGAGI. Written as DNA, the CDR3 is TGTGCCAGCAGCCCCGGGACAGGGTATCAGTATTTT. Its translation: CASSPGTGYQYF.

The rearrangement joins TRBV4-1 to TRBJ1-5; tentative D call: TRBD1 (5 bases). CDR3 size: 15 residues. The V end lost 3 bases, the J end lost 1 base, and 10 bases lay between the germline ends. Germline V lookup: CDR1 MGHRA, CDR2 YSYEKL. This chain's CDR3 is CASSQTELSNQPQHF. CDR3 DNA sequence: TGCGCCAGCAGCCAGACAGAATTGAGCAATCAGCCCCAGCATTTT.

V and J are TRBV2 and TRBJ2-7; maybe TRBD1 (6 bases). Germline V lookup: CDR1 SNHLY, CDR2 FYNNEI. Trimming cost V 4 bases and J 6 bases, with 10 bases left between them. The CDR3 contains 12 residues. The CDR3 DNA reads as TGTGCCAGCAGTGGACAGGTTGGCGAGCAGTACTTC. It translates to CASSGQVGEQYF.

This rearrangement joins TRBV4-1 to TRBJ2-2; no definite D call. The V end lost 1 base, the J end lost 3 bases, and 3 bases lay between the germline ends. The CDR3 runs 13 residues. Germline V lookup: CDR1 MGHRA, CDR2 YSYEKL. In nucleotides, the CDR3 is TGCGCCAGCAGCCAAGGGCACACCGGGGAGCTGTTTTTT. It translates to CASSQGHTGELFF.

This chain's CDR3 is CASSPQLAGGFYEQYF. CDR3 coding DNA: TGTGCCAGCAGCCCCCAGCTAGCGGGCGGCTTTTACGAGCAGTACTTC. The chain joins TRBV3-1 (or the pseudogene TRBV3-2) to TRBJ2-7; 8 bases align to TRBD2. The junction had 12 bases not matched to a gene; V was cut back by 4 bases and J by 4 bases. CDR1 is LGHDT, CDR2 YNNKEL, per germline (reference sequence). CDR3 size: 16 residues.

J is TRBJ1-2 and V is TRBV7-2, with D maybe TRBD1 (5 bases). Between the trimmed V and J ends, which lost 5 bases and 2 bases, there was a span of 15 bases. CDR3 length: 15 residues. CDR1 and CDR2 from the germline V gene are SGHTA and FQGNSA. The CDR3 DNA follows: TGTGCCAGCAGCCCCGGCAGGGCAGAAAACTATGGCTACACCTTC. This sequence encodes CASSPGRAENYGYTF.

V usage is TRBV7-8 and J usage is TRBJ2-7; 13 bases align to TRBD2. Per the germline V gene, CDR1 is SGHVS and CDR2 is FQNEAQ. CDR3 length: 15 residues. Unmatched junction bases numbered 5, after V lost 5 bases and J lost 4 bases. Here the CDR3 reads CASSPLAGGPYEQYF. CDR3 nucleotides: TGTGCCAGCAGCCCACTAGCGGGAGGGCCTTACGAGCAGTACTTC.

This sequence joins TRBV9 and TRBJ2-1; TRBD2 matches 15 bases. There are 16 residues in the CDR3. Unmatched junction bases numbered 5, after V lost 3 bases and J lost 7 bases. Germline lookup yields CDR1 SGDLS and CDR2 YYNGEE. Here the CDR3 reads CASSAGLAGGKNEQFF. As DNA, the CDR3 is TGTGCCAGCAGCGCGGGACTAGCGGGAGGTAAAAATGAGCAGTTCTTC.

The chain recombines TRBV15 with TRBJ2-7; 14 bases are a match to TRBD2. The V gene end was trimmed by 3 bases and the J gene end by 6 bases; junction bases not matched to a gene: 16. The germline gives CDR1 LNHNV, CDR2 YYDKDF (reference sequence). The CDR3 has 19 residues. DNA for the CDR3: TGTGCCACCAGCAGCCCCCTGGGACTAGCGGGAGTTCGCCCCCTCGAGCAGTACTTC. Encoded protein: CATSSPLGLAGVRPLEQYF. The variable domain in full, completed from reference TRBV15 and TRBJ2-7, reads DAMVIQNPRYQVTQFGKPVTLSCSQTLNHNVMYWYQQKSSQAPKLLFHYYDKDFNNEADTPDNFQSRRPNTSFCFLDIRSPGLGDTAMYLCATSSPLGLAGVRPLEQYFGPGTRLTVT.

The V and J genes are TRBV7-2 and TRBJ2-3; 10 bases are shared with TRBD2. Germline trimming cut 1 base from V and 14 bases from J; bases unmatched to any gene: 9. The germline gives CDR1 SGHTA, CDR2 FQGNSA. This CDR3 spans 14 amino acids. The CDR3 loop reads CASSLVPSGSSPYF. The CDR3 DNA reads as TGTGCCAGCAGCTTAGTTCCTAGCGGGAGTTCCCCGTATTTT.

The gene calls are TRBV7-2 and TRBJ1-4; no definite D call. Germline V gives CDR1 SGHTA, CDR2 FQGNSA. CDR3 length: 15 residues. With 6 bases removed from V and 4 bases from J, the gap between germline ends came to 15 bases. The CDR3 DNA reads as TGTGCCAGCAGTGTAGCACCCAGCGGTAATGAAAAACTGTTTTTT. Protein: CASSVAPSGNEKLFF.